The next 10 T cell receptor beta chains were all read from a single sample in a study of blood T cell repertoires in COVID-19. Data came from immunoSEQ multiplex PCR; TCRdb stores just in-frame clones and leaves some out. This sample yields over 450,000 clones, of which 89% are seen a single time; roughly 0.84% belongs to the top ten. Material: peripheral blood. The receptor source for this set is a man aged 18-30 years with COVID-19, enrolled during active disease.

V usage is TRBV2 and J usage is TRBJ2-3; 7 nucleotides line up with TRBD1. Trimming removed 11 bases from V and 4 bases from J; junction bases left unmatched: 6. Looked up from germline, CDR1 is SNHLY and CDR2 is FYNNEI. This CDR3 has 12 amino acids. CDR3 in amino acids: CACHRGPDTQYF. The CDR3 DNA reads TGTGCCTGCCACAGGGGCCCAGATACGCAGTATTTT.

On this clone: The junction shows a germline mismatch at one end, possibly a read error. The chain joins TRBV28 to TRBJ2-3, with 9 bases aligning to TRBD2. This CDR3 is 14 amino acids long. CDR1 is MDHEN and CDR2 is SYDVKM in the germline V gene. The CDR3 sequence: CASSLLSSGAYGDF. CDR3 bases: TGTGCCAGCAGTTTACTCTCTAGCGGGGCGTATGGGGATTTT.

Only one count was recorded for this clone. This chain links TRBV20-1 with TRBJ2-1, with 8 bases aligning to TRBD1. The V gene end was trimmed by 3 bases and the J gene end by 1 base; junction bases not matched to a gene: 5. The CDR3 is 15 residues long. Germline loops: CDR1 DFQATT, CDR2 SNEGSKA (reference sequence). Here the CDR3 DNA reads TGCAGTGCTAGTCGGACAGGGAGGTCCTACAATGAGCAGTTCTTC. Protein: CSASRTGRSYNEQFF.

This clone was counted a few times. The chain couples TRBV5-6 to TRBJ1-4, with D possibly matching TRBD1 (6 bases). V shed 0 bases and J shed 12 bases, with 12 bases lying between them. The CDR3 loop spans 13 amino acids. CDR1 and CDR2 from the germline V gene are SGHDT and YYEEEE. The CDR3 DNA sequence: TGTGCCAGCAGCTTGGGGACAGATGCCCAACTGTTTTTT. Its translation: CASSLGTDAQLFF.

The rearrangement joins TRBV27 to TRBJ1-2; 8 nucleotides agree with TRBD1. Germline V gene data show CDR1 as MNHEY and CDR2 as SMNVEV (reference sequence). The J segment lost 7 bases and the V segment lost 6 bases, leaving 7 bases of the junction unmatched. The CDR3 has 13 amino acids. The CDR3 loop reads CASSGQGEAGYTF. CDR3 bases: TGTGCCAGCAGCGGACAGGGCGAAGCTGGCTACACCTTC.

The gene calls are TRBV19 and TRBJ2-1; possible D gene TRBD2, 5 bases. The length of the CDR3 is 16 residues. The germline CDR1 and CDR2 sequences are LNHDA and SQIVND (reference sequence). V was cut by 5 bases and J by 0 bases, with 14 bases left in between. Written as DNA, the CDR3 is TGTGCCAGTAGTTTCGGCGGGCGGAGCTCCTACAATGAGCAGTTCTTC. This sequence encodes CASSFGGRSSYNEQFF. Full variable domain (remainder filled in from reference TRBV19 and TRBJ2-1): DGGITQSPKYLFRKEGQNVTLSCEQNLNHDAMYWYRQDPGQGLRLIYYSQIVNDFQKGDIAEGYSVSREKKESFPLTVTSAQKNPTAFYLCASSFGGRSSYNEQFFGPGTRLTVL.

V and J are TRBV6-5 and TRBJ1-2; D remains unclear. Trimming left V 2 bases short and J 4 bases short, with 8 bases between. The V gene's germline CDR1 is MNHEY and CDR2 SVGAGI. This CDR3 has 13 residues. The CDR3 coding sequence is TGTGCCAGCAGTTACGGTTGGGCCTATGGCTACACCTTC. This codes for CASSYGWAYGYTF.

This chain joins TRBV5-1 and TRBJ2-3; 8 nucleotides match TRBD2. V shed 1 base, J shed 2 bases, and the junction held 6 bases outside the gene matches. The CDR3 runs 16 residues. Germline-derived CDR1 and CDR2 are SGHRS and YFSETQ. Here the CDR3 reads CASSLQGSGDTDTQYF. In DNA, the CDR3 is TGCGCCAGCAGCTTGCAGGGTAGCGGGGACACAGATACGCAGTATTTT.

The chain combines TRBV2 with TRBJ2-2; 7 bases are a match to TRBD1. Unmatched junction bases numbered 4, after V lost 9 bases and J lost 0 bases. Germline loops: CDR1 SNHLY, CDR2 FYNNEI. The CDR3 runs to 14 residues. The CDR3 DNA is TGTGCCAGTGCCGGGACAGCGAACACCGGGGAGCTGTTTTTT. This encodes CASAGTANTGELFF.

The J gene is TRBJ2-1, the V gene TRBV6-1; possibly TRBD2 for D (6 bases). Germline CDR1 reads MNHNS; CDR2 reads SASEGT. This CDR3 comprises 15 residues. V gave up 3 bases and J gave up 2 bases, with 11 bases separating them. The CDR3 region is CASSEGTFPYNEQFF. DNA for the CDR3: TGTGCCAGCAGTGAGGGGACTTTCCCCTACAATGAGCAGTTCTTC.